A selection of T cell receptor beta chains follows, all from one sample in a study of early T cells in non-severe SARS-CoV-2 infection. TCRdb re-derived calls from the 5' RACE reads in MiXCR, one entry per CDR3 protein. Of about 17,000 distinct CDR3 sequences listed, around 5.6% are singletons. Sample: whole blood, taken at baseline. The receptors originated from an adult who was a healthcare worker with PCR-confirmed SARS-CoV-2 infection or an uninfected control (not recorded which). Both conserved end residues are part of each CDR3. The order of the fields is J gene, D gene, V gene, clone size, CDR3 DNA, CDR3 protein. A D gene is named only where the DNA matches it firmly. The size entry is marked missing in some rows and otherwise reads once, few, many or a size class.

J: TRBJ1-5
D: .
V: TRBV20-1
size: many
DNA: TGCAGTGCTAGGGCAGGTCGGCCGCCCCAGCATTTT
CDR3: CSARAGRPPQHF

J: TRBJ1-3
D: .
V: TRBV5-1
size: many
DNA: TGCGCCAGCAGCTTGGAAGCCCCCGGCTCTGGAAACACCATATATTTT
CDR3: CASSLEAPGSGNTIYF

J: TRBJ2-5
D: TRBD1
V: TRBV10-3
size: medium-sized
DNA: TGTGCCATCAGGGGGTGGTCGGGACAGAAAGAGACCCAGTACTTC
CDR3: CAIRGWSGQKETQYF

J: TRBJ2-1
D: TRBD1
V: TRBV12-3/TRBV12-4
size: many
DNA: TGTGCCAGCCGAAGGGACAGAAGGGATGAGCAGTTCTTC
CDR3: CASRRDRRDEQFF

J: TRBJ2-3
D: .
V: TRBV6-2/TRBV6-3
size: many
DNA: TGTGCCAGCAGCCGACAGATTTCCACAGATACGCAGTATTTT
CDR3: CASSRQISTDTQYF

J: TRBJ2-3
D: TRBD2
V: TRBV7-6
size: many
DNA: TGTGCCAGCAGCCCTTCTAGCGGGGGGGCGATAGATACGCAGTATTTT
CDR3: CASSPSSGGAIDTQYF

J: TRBJ2-3
D: .
V: TRBV6-1
size: many
DNA: TGTGCCAGCAGCACGAGGCCCACAGATACGCAGTATTTT
CDR3: CASSTRPTDTQYF

J: TRBJ2-5
D: TRBD1
V: TRBV29-1
size: many
DNA: TGCAGCGTTGGGACAGGGTTAGAGACCCAGTACTTC
CDR3: CSVGTGLETQYF

J: TRBJ1-1
D: .
V: TRBV29-1
size: many
DNA: TGCAGCGACCTAATACACACTGAAGCTTTCTTT
CDR3: CSDLIHTEAFF

J: TRBJ2-1
D: TRBD1
V: TRBV3-1
size: many
DNA: TGTGCCAGCAGCCAAACGTCGGTTACAGGGGATGAGCAGTTCTTC
CDR3: CASSQTSVTGDEQFF

J: TRBJ2-2
D: .
V: TRBV27
size: .
DNA: TGTGCCAGCAGTTTAGTTAATAGCTATGACGGGGAGCTGTTTTTT
CDR3: CASSLVNSYDGELFF

J: TRBJ1-1
D: .
V: TRBV14
size: many
DNA: TGTGCCAGCAGCCGAGATCGGGGGGCGATCACTGAAGCTTTCTTT
CDR3: CASSRDRGAITEAFF

J: TRBJ2-5
D: TRBD2
V: TRBV18
size: few
DNA: TGTGCCAGCTCACCAGAGCGGGGGGCCCACCCCGAGACCCAGTACTTC
CDR3: CASSPERGAHPETQYF

J: TRBJ2-5
D: .
V: TRBV7-7
size: many
DNA: TGTGCCAGCAGCTTAGCGGTTCCGGAGACCCAGTACTTC
CDR3: CASSLAVPETQYF

J: TRBJ2-7
D: .
V: TRBV20-1
size: many
DNA: TGCAGTGCTAGGCTAGGCGGGGACAAATCCTACGAGCAGTACTTC
CDR3: CSARLGGDKSYEQYF

J: TRBJ1-2
D: .
V: TRBV5-6
size: .
DNA: TGTGCCAGCAGCTTGAACGGTCGGACCTATGGCTACACCTTC
CDR3: CASSLNGRTYGYTF

J: TRBJ2-3
D: .
V: TRBV10-3
size: few
DNA: TGTGCCATGAAACAGGAGGCTAACACAGATACGCAGTATTTT
CDR3: CAMKQEANTDTQYF

J: TRBJ2-5
D: TRBD1
V: TRBV12-3/TRBV12-4
size: many
DNA: TGTGCCAGCAGCTTATGGGTGGGACAGGGATTAGTAGAGACCCAGTACTTC
CDR3: CASSLWVGQGLVETQYF

J: TRBJ2-6
D: .
V: TRBV6-6
size: few
DNA: TGTGCCAGCAGGGGGCAGGGGACTGGGGCCAACGTCCTGACTTTC
CDR3: CASRGQGTGANVLTF

J: TRBJ2-5
D: .
V: TRBV6-5
size: few
DNA: TGTGCCAGCAGGGCACCGGGAGCACAAGAGACCCAGTACTTC
CDR3: CASRAPGAQETQYF

J: TRBJ1-2
D: .
V: TRBV2
size: many
DNA: TGTGCCAGCACCATGTCGCCCGGCCGATATGCTAACTATGGCTACACCTTC
CDR3: CASTMSPGRYANYGYTF

J: TRBJ2-5
D: TRBD2
V: TRBV6-2/TRBV6-3
size: medium-sized
DNA: TGTGCCAGCAGTCTAAGTAGCGGGGGCCAAGAGACCCAGTACTTC
CDR3: CASSLSSGGQETQYF

J: TRBJ1-4
D: .
V: TRBV7-2
size: many
DNA: TGTGCCAGCAGCCGGACTGGATTTGAAAAACTGTTTTTT
CDR3: CASSRTGFEKLFF

J: TRBJ2-2
D: TRBD2
V: TRBV7-2
size: .
DNA: TGTGCCAGCAGCTTTGGGACTAGCGTGAACACCGGGGAGCTGTTTTTT
CDR3: CASSFGTSVNTGELFF

J: TRBJ2-3
D: TRBD2
V: TRBV19
size: many
DNA: TGTGCCACTGGGTCGGAGCGGGGGCTAGATACGCAGTATTTT
CDR3: CATGSERGLDTQYF

J: TRBJ1-1
D: .
V: TRBV19
size: few
DNA: TGTGCCAGTAGTGTCGGGGCGTGGGCTTTCTTT
CDR3: CASSVGAWAFF

J: TRBJ2-5
D: .
V: TRBV7-3
size: many
DNA: TGTGCCAGCGCCCGTGGGGGGCAAGAGACCCAGTACTTC
CDR3: CASARGGQETQYF

J: TRBJ2-1
D: .
V: TRBV6-5
size: many
DNA: TGTGCCAGCAGCCCGCCGGGGGGCGGGGGTATGTATGAGCAGTTCTTC
CDR3: CASSPPGGGGMYEQFF

J: TRBJ2-5
D: TRBD2
V: TRBV6-5
size: many
DNA: TGTGCCAGCAGTTACCCGAGCGGGGGGGCCGTTACAGAGACCCAGTACTTC
CDR3: CASSYPSGGAVTETQYF